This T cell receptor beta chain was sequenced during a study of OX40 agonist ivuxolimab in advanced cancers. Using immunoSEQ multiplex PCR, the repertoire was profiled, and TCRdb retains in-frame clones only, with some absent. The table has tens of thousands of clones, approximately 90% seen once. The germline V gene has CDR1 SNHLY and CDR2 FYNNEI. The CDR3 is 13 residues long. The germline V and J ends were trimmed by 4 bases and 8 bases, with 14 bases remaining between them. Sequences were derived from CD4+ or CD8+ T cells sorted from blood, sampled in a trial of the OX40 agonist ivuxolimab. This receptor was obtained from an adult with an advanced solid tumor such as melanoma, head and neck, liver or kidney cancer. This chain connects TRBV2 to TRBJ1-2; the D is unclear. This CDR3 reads CASSVGESEGYTF. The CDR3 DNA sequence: TGTGCCAGCAGTGTCGGGGAGTCCGAAGGCTACACCTTC.